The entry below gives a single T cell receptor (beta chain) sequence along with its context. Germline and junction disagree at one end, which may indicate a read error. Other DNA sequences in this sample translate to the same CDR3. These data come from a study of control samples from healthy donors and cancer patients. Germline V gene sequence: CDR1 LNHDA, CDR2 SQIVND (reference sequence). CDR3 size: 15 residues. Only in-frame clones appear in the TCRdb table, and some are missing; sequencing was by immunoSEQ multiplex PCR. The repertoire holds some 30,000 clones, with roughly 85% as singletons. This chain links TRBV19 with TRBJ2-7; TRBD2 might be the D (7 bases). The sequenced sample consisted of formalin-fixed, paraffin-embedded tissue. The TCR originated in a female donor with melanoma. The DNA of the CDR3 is TGTGCTAGTAGTTGGGGGGGCGAGTTACACTACGAGCAGTACTTC. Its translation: CASSWGGELHYEQYF.